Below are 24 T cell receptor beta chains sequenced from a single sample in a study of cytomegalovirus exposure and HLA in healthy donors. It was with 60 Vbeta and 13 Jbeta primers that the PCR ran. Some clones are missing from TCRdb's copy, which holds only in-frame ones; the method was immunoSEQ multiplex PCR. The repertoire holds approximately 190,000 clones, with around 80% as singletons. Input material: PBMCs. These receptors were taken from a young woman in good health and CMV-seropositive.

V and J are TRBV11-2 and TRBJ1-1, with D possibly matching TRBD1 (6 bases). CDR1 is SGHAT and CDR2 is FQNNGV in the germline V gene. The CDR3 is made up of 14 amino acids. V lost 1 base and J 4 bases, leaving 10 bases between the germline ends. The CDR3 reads CASSLGGGGTEAFF. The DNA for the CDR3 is TGTGCCAGCAGCTTAGGGGGAGGGGGCACTGAAGCTTTCTTT.

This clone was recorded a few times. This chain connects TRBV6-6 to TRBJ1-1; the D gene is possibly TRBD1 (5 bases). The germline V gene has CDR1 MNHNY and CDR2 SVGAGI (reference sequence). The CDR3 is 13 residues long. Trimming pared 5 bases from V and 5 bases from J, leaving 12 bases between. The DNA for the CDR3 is TGTGCCAGCAGTGGCCTACAGGAAACTGAAGCTTTCTTT. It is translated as CASSGLQETEAFF.

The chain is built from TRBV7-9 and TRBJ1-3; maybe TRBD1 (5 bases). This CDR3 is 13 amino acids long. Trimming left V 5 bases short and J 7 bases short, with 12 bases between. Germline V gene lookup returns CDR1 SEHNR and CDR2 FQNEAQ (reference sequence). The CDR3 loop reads CASSRPGLNTIYF. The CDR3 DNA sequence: TGTGCCAGCAGCCGACCGGGACTTAACACCATATATTTT.

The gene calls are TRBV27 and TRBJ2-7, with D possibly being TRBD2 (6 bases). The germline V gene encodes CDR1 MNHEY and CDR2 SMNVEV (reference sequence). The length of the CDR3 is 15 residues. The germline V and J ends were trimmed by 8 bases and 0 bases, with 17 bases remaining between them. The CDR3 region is CASARGGSSSYEQYF. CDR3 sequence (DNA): TGTGCCAGCGCAAGGGGAGGTTCAAGCTCCTACGAGCAGTACTTC.

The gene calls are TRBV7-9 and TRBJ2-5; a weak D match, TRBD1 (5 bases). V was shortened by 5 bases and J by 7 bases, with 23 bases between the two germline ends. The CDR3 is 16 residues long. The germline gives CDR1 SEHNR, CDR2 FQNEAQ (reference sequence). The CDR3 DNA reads TGTGCCAGCAGCCCTACCCGGGCAACCTTTAGGGGGACCCAGTACTTC. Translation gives CASSPTRATFRGTQYF.

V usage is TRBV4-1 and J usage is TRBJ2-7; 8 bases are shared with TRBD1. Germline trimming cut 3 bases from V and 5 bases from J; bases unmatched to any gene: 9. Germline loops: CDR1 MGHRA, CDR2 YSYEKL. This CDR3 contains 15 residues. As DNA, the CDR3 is TGCGCCAGCAGCCATGGACAGGGTGAAAATAACGAGCAGTACTTC. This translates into CASSHGQGENNEQYF.

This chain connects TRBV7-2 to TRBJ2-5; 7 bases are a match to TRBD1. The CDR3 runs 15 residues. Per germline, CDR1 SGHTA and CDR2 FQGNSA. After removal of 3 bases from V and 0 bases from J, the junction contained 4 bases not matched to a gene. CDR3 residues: CASSFHRGDQETQYF. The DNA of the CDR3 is TGTGCCAGCAGCTTCCACAGGGGCGACCAAGAGACCCAGTACTTC.

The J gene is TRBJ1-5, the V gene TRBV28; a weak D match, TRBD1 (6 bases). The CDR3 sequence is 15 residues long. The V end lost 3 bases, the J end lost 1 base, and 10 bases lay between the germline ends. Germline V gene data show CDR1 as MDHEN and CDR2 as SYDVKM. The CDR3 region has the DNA TGTGCCAGCAGTTTGGCGGGGGCGAGCAATCAGCCCCAGCATTTT. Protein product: CASSLAGASNQPQHF. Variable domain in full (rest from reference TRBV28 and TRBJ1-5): DVKVTQSSRYLVKRTGEKVFLECVQDMDHENMFWYRQDPGLGLRLIYFSYDVKMKEKGDIPEGYSVSREKKERFSLILESASTNQTSMYLCASSLAGASNQPQHFGDGTRLSIL.

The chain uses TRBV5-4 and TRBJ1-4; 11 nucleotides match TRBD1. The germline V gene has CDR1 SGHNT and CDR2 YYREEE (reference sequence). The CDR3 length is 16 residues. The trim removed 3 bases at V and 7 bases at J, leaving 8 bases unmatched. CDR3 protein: CASSYGQGARSEKLFF. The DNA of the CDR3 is TGTGCCAGCAGCTACGGACAGGGGGCGCGGTCTGAAAAACTGTTTTTT.

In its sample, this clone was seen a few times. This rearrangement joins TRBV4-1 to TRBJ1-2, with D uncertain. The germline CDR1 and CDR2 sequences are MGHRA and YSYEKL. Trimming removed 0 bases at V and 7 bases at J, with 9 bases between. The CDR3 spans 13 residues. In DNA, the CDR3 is TGCGCCAGCAGCCAAGATAACGAGCTTGGCTACACCTTC. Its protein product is CASSQDNELGYTF.

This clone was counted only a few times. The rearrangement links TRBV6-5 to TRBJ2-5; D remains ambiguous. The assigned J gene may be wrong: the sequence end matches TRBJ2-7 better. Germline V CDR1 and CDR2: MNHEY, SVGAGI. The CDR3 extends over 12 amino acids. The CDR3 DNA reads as TGTGCCAGCAGTTACTCTCCCTACGAGCAGTACTTC. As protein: CASSYSPYEQYF.

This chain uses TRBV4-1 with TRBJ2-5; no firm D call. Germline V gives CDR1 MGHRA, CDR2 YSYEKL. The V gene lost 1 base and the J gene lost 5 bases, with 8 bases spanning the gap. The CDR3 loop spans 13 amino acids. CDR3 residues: CASSQVSLETQYF. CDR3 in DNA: TGCGCCAGCAGCCAAGTTTCCTTGGAGACCCAGTACTTC.

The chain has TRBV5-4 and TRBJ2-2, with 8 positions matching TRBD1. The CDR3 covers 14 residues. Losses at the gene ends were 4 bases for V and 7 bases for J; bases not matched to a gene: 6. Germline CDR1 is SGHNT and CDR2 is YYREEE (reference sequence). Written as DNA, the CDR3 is TGTGCCAGCAGCACAAACAGGGGGAACGGGGAGCTGTTTTTT. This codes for CASSTNRGNGELFF.

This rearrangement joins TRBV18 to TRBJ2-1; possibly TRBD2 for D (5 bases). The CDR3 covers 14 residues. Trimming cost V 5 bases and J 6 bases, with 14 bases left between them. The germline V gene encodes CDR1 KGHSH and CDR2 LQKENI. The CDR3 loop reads CASSNTRQGNEQFF. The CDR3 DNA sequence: TGTGCCAGCTCAAATACTAGACAAGGCAATGAGCAGTTCTTC.

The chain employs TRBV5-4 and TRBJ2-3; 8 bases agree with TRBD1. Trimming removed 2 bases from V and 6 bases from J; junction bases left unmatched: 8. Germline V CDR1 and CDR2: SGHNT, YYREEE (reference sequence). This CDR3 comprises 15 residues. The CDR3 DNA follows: TGTGCCAGCAGCTTTGCAGGGACAGGAGGGGATACGCAGTATTTT. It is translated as CASSFAGTGGDTQYF. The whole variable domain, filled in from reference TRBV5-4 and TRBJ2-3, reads ETGVTQSPTHLIKTRGQQVTLRCSSQSGHNTVSWYQQALGQGPQFIFQYYREEENGRGNFPPRFSGLQFPNYSSELNVNALELDDSALYLCASSFAGTGGDTQYFGPGTRLTVL.

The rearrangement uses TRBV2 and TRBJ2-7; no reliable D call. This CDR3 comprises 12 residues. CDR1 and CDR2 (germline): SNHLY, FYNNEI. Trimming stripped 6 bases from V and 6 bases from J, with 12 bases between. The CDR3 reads CASRPMESEQYV. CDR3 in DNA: TGTGCCAGCAGACCGATGGAGTCCGAGCAGTACGTC.

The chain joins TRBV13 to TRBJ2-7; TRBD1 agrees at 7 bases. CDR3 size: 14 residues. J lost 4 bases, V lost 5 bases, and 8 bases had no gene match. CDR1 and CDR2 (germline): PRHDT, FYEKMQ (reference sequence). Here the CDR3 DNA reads TGTGCCAGCAGCGGACGGGACAGTGATTACGAGCAGTACTTC. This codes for CASSGRDSDYEQYF.

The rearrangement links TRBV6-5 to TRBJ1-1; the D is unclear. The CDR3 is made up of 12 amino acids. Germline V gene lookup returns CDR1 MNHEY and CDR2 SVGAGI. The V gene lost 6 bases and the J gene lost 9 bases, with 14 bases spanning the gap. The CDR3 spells CASRQRGIQAFF. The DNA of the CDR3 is TGTGCCAGCAGACAAAGAGGAATCCAAGCTTTCTTT.

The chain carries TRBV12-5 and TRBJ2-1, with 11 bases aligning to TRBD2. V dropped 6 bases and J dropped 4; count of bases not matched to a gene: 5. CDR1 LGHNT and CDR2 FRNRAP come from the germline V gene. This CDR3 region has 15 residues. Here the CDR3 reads CASGYLAGGYNEQFF. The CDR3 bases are TGTGCTAGTGGCTATCTAGCGGGGGGTTACAATGAGCAGTTCTTC.

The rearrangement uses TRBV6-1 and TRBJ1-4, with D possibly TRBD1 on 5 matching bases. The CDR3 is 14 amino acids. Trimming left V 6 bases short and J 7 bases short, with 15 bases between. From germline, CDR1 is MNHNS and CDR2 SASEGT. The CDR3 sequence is CASSDRNWGEKLFF. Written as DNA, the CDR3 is TGTGCCAGCAGCGACAGAAATTGGGGTGAAAAACTGTTTTTT.

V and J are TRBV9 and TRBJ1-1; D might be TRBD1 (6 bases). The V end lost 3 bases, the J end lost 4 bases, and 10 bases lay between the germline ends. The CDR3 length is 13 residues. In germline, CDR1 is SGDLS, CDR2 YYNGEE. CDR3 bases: TGTGCCAGCAGCGCAGGGGTTCTCACTGAAGCTTTCTTT. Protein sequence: CASSAGVLTEAFF.

CDR3 DNA sequence: TGTGCCAGCAGTTGGGAGCAGGGGGGCTACGAGCAGTACGTC. Its protein product is CASSWEQGGYEQYV. This chain joins TRBV6-1 and TRBJ2-7, with D tentatively TRBD1 (7 bases). Trimming cost V 5 bases and J 3 bases, with 14 bases left between them. There are 14 residues in the CDR3. The germline CDR1 and CDR2 sequences are MNHNS and SASEGT.

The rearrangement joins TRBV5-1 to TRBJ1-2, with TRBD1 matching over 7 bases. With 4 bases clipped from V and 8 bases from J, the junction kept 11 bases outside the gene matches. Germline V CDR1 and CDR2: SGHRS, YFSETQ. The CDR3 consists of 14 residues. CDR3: CASSPIEGARGYTF. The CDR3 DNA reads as TGCGCCAGCAGCCCGATTGAGGGGGCTAGGGGCTACACCTTC.

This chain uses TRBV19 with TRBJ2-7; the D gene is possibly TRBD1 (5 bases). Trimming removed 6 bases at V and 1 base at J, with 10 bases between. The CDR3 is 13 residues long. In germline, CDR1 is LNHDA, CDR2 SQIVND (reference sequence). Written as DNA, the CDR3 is TGTGCCAGTAGCCAGGGCCAGTCCTACGAGCAGTACTTC. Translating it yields CASSQGQSYEQYF.